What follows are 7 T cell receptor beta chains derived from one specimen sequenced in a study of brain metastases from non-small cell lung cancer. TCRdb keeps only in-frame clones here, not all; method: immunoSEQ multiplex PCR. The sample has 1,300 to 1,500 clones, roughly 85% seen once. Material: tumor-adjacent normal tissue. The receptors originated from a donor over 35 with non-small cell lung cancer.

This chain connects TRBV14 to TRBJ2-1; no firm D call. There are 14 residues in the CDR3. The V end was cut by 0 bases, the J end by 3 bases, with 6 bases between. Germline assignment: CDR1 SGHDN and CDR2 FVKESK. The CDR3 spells CASSQEGIYNEQFF. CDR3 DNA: TGTGCCAGCAGCCAAGAGGGGATCTACAATGAGCAGTTCTTC.

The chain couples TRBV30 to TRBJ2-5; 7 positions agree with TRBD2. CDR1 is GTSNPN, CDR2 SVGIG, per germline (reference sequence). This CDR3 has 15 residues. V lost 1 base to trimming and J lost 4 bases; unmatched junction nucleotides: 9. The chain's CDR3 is CAWSGSRERGETQYF. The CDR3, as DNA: TGTGCCTGGAGTGGCTCGCGGGAGCGGGGAGAGACCCAGTACTTC.

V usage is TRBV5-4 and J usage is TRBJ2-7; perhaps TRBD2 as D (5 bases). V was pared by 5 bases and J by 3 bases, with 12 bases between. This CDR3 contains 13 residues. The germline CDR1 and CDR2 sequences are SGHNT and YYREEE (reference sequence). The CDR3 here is CASSPGIDYEQYF. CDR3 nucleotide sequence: TGTGCCAGCAGTCCCGGGATAGACTACGAGCAGTACTTC.

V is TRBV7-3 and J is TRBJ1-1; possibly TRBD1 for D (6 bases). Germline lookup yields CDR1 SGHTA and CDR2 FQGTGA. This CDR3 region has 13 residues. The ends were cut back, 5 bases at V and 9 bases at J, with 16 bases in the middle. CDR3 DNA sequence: TGTGCCAGCAGCCCGACGGGGGGCCTTCAAGCTTTCTTT. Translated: CASSPTGGLQAFF.

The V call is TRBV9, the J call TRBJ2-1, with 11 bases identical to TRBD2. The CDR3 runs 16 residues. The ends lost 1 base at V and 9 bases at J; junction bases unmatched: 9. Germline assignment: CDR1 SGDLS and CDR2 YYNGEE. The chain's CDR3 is CASSVRPKLAGVEQFF. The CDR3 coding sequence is TGTGCCAGCAGCGTAAGGCCCAAACTAGCGGGAGTTGAGCAGTTCTTC.

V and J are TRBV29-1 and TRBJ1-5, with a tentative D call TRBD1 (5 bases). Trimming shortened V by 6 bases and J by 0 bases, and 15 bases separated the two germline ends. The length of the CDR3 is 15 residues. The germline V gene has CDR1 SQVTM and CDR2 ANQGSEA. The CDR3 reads CSVAVTGVSNQPQHF. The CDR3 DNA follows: TGCAGCGTCGCAGTAACAGGAGTTAGCAATCAGCCCCAGCATTTT.

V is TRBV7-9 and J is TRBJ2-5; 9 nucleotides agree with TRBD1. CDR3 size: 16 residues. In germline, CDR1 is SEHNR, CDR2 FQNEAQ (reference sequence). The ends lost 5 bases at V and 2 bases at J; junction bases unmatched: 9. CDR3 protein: CASSPNDRGGQETQYF. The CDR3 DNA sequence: TGTGCCAGCAGCCCCAATGACAGGGGGGGGCAAGAGACCCAGTACTTC.